These 3 T cell receptor beta chains were all obtained from the same sample, sequenced in a study of cytomegalovirus exposure and HLA in healthy donors. 60 Vbeta and 13 Jbeta primers were used in PCR. Clones were read by immunoSEQ multiplex PCR, and TCRdb kept only the in-frame ones, dropping some. The sample includes 100,000 to 150,000 clones, about three quarters of them seen just once. Sequences were obtained from PBMCs. The receptors were gathered from a woman aged 60-75 years in good health and CMV-seropositive.

The genes are TRBV28 and TRBJ2-2, with 7 bases identical to TRBD1. Germline loops: CDR1 MDHEN, CDR2 SYDVKM. V was pared by 6 bases and J by 7 bases, with 5 bases of the junction left unmatched. The CDR3 covers 13 residues. DNA of the CDR3: TGTGCCAGCAGCCGACAGGGTCGCGGGGAGCTGTTTTTT. It translates to CASSRQGRGELFF.

The J gene is TRBJ2-7, the V gene TRBV5-1; a weak D match, TRBD1 (6 bases). V was cut by 3 bases and J by 4 bases, with 14 bases left in between. Germline-derived CDR1 and CDR2 are SGHRS and YFSETQ. The CDR3 loop spans 14 amino acids. The CDR3 DNA reads as TGCGCCAGCAGCTGGTCTATGGGGGCTTACGAGCAGTACTTC. Translation gives CASSWSMGAYEQYF.

This clone turned up a few times. This chain uses TRBV29-1 with TRBJ1-1, with D maybe TRBD1 (5 bases). The CDR3 is made up of 14 amino acids. V shed 7 bases and J shed 4 bases, with 19 bases lying between them. CDR1 and CDR2 (germline): SQVTM, ANQGSEA. CDR3 protein: CSGSGAGRVTEAFF. The CDR3 DNA follows: TGCAGCGGATCCGGGGCAGGGAGGGTCACTGAAGCTTTCTTT.